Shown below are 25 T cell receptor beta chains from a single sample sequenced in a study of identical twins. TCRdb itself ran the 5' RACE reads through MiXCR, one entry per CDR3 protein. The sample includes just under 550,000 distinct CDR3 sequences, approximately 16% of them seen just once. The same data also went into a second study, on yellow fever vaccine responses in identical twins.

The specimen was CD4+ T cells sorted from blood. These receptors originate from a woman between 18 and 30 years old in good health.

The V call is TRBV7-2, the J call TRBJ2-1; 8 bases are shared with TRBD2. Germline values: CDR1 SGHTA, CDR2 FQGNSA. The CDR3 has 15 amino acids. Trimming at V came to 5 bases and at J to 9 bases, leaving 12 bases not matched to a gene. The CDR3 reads CASSGPPGTSVEQFF. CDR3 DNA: TGTGCCAGCAGCGGCCCCCCCGGGACTAGTGTTGAGCAGTTCTTC.

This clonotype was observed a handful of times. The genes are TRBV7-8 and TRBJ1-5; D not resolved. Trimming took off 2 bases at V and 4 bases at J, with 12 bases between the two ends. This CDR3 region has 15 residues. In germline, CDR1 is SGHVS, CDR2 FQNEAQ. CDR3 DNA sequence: TGTGCCAGCAGCTTATGGGCCAAAGAAAATCAGCCCCAGCATTTT. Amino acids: CASSLWAKENQPQHF.

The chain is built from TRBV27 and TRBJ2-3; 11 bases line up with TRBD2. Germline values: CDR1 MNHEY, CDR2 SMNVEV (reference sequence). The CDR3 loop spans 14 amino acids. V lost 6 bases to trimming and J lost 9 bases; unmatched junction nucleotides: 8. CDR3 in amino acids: CASRLAGVTGTQYF. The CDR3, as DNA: TGTGCCAGCAGACTAGCGGGGGTCACGGGGACGCAGTATTTT.

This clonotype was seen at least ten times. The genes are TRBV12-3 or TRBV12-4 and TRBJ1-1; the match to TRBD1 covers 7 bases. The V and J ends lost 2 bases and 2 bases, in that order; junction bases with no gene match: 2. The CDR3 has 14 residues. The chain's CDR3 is CASSLRDRNTEAFF. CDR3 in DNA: TGTGCCAGCAGTTTACGGGACAGAAACACTGAAGCTTTCTTT.

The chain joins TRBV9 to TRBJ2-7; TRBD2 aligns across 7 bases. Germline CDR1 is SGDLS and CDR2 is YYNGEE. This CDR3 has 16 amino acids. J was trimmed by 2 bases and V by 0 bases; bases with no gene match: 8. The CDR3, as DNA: TGTGCCAGCAGCGTAGGAACGGGAGGAGGTCCCTACGAGCAGTACTTC. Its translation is CASSVGTGGGPYEQYF. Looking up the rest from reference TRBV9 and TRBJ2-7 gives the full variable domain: DSGVTQTPKHLITATGQRVTLRCSPRSGDLSVYWYQQSLDQGLQFLIQYYNGEERAKGNILERFSAQQFPDLHSELNLSSLELGDSALYFCASSVGTGGGPYEQYFGPGTRLTVT.

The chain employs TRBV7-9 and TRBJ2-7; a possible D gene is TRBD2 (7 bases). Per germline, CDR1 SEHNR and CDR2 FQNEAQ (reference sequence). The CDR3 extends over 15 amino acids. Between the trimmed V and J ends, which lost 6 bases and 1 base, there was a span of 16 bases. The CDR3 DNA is TGTGCCAGCAGACCCGAGGGGGGGGCTTCCTACGAGCAGTACTTC. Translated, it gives CASRPEGGASYEQYF. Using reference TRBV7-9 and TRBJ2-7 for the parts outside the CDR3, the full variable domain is DTGVSQNPRHKITKRGQNVTFRCDPISEHNRLYWYRQTLGQGPEFLTYFQNEAQLEKSRLLSDRFSAERPKGSFSTLEIQRTEQGDSAMYLCASRPEGGASYEQYFGPGTRLTVT.

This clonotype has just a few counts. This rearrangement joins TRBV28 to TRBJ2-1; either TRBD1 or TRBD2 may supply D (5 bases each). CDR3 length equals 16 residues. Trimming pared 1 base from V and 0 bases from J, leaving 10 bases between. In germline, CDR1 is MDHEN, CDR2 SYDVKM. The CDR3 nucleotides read TGTGCCAGCAGTTTATCCTGGGGGAGCTCCTACAATGAGCAGTTCTTC. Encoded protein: CASSLSWGSSYNEQFF.

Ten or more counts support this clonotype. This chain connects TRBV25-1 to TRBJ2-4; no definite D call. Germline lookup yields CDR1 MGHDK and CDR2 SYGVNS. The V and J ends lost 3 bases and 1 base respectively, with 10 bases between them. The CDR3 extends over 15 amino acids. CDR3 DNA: TGTGCCAGCAGTGATTGGGTTCCGGCCAAAAACATTCAGTACTTC. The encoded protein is CASSDWVPAKNIQYF.

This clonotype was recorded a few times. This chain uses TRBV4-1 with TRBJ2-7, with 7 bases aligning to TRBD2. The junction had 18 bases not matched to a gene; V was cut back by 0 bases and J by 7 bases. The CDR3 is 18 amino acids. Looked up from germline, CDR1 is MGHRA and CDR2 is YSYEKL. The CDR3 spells CASSQEGPDQRGFREQYF. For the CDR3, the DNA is TGCGCCAGCAGCCAAGAGGGGCCAGACCAGCGGGGATTTCGAGAGCAGTACTTC.

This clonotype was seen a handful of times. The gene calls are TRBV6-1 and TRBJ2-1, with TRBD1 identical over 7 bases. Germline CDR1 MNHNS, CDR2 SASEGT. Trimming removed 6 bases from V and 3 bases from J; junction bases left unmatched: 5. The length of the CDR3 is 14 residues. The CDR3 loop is CASSRDSFYNEQFF. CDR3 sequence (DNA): TGTGCCAGCAGCAGGGACAGTTTCTACAATGAGCAGTTCTTC.

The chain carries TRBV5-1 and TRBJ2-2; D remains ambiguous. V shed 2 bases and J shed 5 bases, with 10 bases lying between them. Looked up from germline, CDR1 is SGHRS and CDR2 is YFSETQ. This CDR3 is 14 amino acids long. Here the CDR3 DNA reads TGCGCCAGCAGCTTTAGGTCGCTAACCGGGGAGCTGTTTTTT. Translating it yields CASSFRSLTGELFF.

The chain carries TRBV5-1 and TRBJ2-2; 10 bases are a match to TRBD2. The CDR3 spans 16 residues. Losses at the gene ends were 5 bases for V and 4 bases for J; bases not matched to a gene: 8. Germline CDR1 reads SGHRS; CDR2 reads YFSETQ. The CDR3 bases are TGCGCCAGCAGTAAGTCGGGACTAGCGACCACCGGGGAGCTGTTTTTT. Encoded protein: CASSKSGLATTGELFF. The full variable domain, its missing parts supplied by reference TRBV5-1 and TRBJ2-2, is KAGVTQTPRYLIKTRGQQVTLSCSPISGHRSVSWYQQTPGQGLQFLFEYFSETQRNKGNFPGRFSGRQFSNSRSEMNVSTLELGDSALYLCASSKSGLATTGELFFGEGSRLTVL.

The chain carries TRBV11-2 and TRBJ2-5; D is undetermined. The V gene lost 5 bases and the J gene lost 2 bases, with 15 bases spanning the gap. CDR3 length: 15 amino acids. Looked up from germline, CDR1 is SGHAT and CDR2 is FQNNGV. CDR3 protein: CASSPPVGYQETQYF. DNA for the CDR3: TGTGCCAGCAGCCCCCCGGTGGGCTATCAAGAGACCCAGTACTTC.

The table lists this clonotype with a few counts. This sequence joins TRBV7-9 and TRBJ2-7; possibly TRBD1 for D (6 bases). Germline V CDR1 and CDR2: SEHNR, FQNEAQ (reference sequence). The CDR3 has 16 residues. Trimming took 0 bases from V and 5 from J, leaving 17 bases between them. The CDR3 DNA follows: TGTGCCAGCAGCTTAGCCCCGATTTGGGGGCCCCACGAGCAGTACTTC. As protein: CASSLAPIWGPHEQYF.

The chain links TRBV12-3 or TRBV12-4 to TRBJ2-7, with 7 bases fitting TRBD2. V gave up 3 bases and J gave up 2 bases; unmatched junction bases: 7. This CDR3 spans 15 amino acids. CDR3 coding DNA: TGTGCCAGCAGTTTCAAGGTGGGAGGGCCCTACGAGCAGTACTTC. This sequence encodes CASSFKVGGPYEQYF.

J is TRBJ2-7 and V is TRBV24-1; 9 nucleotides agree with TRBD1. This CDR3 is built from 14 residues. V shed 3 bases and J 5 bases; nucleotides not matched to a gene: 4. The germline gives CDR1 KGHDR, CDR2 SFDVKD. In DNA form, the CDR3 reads TGTGCCACCAGTGATCCGGGACAGGGTGACGAGCAGTACTTC. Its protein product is CATSDPGQGDEQYF.

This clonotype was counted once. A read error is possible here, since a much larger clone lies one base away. CDR3 sequence reads: CASCQGNAAATGINEQFF. The CDR3 DNA follows: TGTGCCAGCTGCCAAGGAAACGCAGCTGCGACGGGTATCAATGAGCAGTTCTTC. V and J are TRBV3-1 and TRBJ2-1; D gene ambiguous. Germline V lookup: CDR1 LGHDT, CDR2 YNNKEL (reference sequence). The CDR3 runs to 18 residues.

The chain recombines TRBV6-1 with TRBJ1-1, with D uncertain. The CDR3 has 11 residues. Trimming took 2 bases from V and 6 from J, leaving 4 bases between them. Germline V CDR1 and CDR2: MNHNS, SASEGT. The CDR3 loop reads CASSEYAEAFF. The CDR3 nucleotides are TGTGCCAGCAGTGAATATGCTGAAGCTTTCTTT.

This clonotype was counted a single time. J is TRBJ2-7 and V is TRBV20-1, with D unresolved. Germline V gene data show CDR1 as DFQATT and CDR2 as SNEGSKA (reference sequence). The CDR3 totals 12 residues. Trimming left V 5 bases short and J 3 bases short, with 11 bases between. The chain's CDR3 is CSAGIGVYEQYV. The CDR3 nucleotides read TGCAGTGCTGGAATTGGGGTCTACGAGCAGTACGTC.

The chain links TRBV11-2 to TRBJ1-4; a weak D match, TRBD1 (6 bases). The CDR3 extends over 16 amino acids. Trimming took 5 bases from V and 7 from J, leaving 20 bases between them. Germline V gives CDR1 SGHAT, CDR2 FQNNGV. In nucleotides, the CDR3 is TGTGCCAGCAGCCCAAAAGGGGGGGATGGGAGTGAAAAACTGTTTTTT. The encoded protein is CASSPKGGDGSEKLFF.

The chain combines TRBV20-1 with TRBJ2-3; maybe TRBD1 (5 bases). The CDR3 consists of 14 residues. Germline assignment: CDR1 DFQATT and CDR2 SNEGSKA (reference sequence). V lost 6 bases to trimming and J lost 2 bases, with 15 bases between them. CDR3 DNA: TGCAGTGCGCCTCTGGGGCTGACCACAGATACGCAGTATTTT. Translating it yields CSAPLGLTTDTQYF.

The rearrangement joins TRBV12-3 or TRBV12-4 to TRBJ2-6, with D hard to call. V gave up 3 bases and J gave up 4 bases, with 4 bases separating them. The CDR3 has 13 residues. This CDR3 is CASSFLGANVLTF. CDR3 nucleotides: TGTGCCAGCAGTTTTTTGGGGGCCAACGTCCTGACTTTC.

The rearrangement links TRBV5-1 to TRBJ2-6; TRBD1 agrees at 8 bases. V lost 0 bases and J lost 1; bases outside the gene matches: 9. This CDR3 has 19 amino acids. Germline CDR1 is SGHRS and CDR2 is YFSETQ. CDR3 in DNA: TGCGCCAGCAGCTTGGACGTCGGACAGGGACCTTCTGGGGCCAACGTCCTGACTTTC. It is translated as CASSLDVGQGPSGANVLTF.

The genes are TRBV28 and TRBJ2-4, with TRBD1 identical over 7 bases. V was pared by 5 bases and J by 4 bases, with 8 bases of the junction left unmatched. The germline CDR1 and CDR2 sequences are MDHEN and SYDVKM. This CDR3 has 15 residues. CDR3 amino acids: CASSPDRDRKNIQYF. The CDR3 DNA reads TGTGCCAGCAGTCCTGACCGGGACAGAAAAAACATTCAGTACTTC.

The CDR3 protein is CASSLFRRTNSYEQYF. CDR3 nucleotide sequence: TGTGCCAGCAGTTTATTCCGGCGGACGAACTCCTACGAGCAGTACTTC. The V call is TRBV28, the J call TRBJ2-7; D ambiguous. V was pared by 1 base and J by 0 bases, with 13 bases between. The CDR3 totals 16 residues. Germline V lookup: CDR1 MDHEN, CDR2 SYDVKM.